This T cell receptor (beta chain) was sequenced in a study of tumor-infiltrating lymphocytes in primary liver carcinoma. Looked up from germline, CDR1 is SEHNR and CDR2 is FQNEAQ (reference sequence). The CDR3 covers 14 residues. General study findings and limits: When set against blood, tumors had a significantly higher top-250-clone fraction (p = 0.039). Lower overlap was observed for tumor-adjacent and tumor-blood pairs relative to tumor region pairs.

Blood RNA originated from unsorted whole blood, with germline DNA additionally extracted. Blood samples of around 3.7 milliliters were drawn preoperatively. Points on this clonotype: Its antigen is still unknown. A junction boundary mismatches the germline segment, possibly from a read error.

A primer in the constant region served to generate TCR beta cDNA from 500 to 600 ng of total RNA. Three-round nested multiplex PCR performed with slightly modified ARM-PCR produced the TCR beta libraries. Both of the initial two PCR rounds ran for nine to ten cycles and employed TRBV1-TRBV30 forward primers alongside a C-beta reverse primer. TCRdb re-called the multiplex PCR reads through MiXCR, storing one row per CDR3 protein. The table has 310,000 or so distinct CDR3 sequences, roughly 61% seen once. Sequenced input: peripheral blood. The V and J genes are TRBV7-9 and TRBJ2-5, with TRBD1 as a possible D gene (6 bases). The receptor was isolated from a man aged 40-49 years with primary liver carcinoma and hepatitis B virus infection. This CDR3 is CAGSWTASQETQYF. CDR3 DNA sequence: TGTGCCGGCAGCTGGACAGCATCACAAGAGACTCAGTACTTC.